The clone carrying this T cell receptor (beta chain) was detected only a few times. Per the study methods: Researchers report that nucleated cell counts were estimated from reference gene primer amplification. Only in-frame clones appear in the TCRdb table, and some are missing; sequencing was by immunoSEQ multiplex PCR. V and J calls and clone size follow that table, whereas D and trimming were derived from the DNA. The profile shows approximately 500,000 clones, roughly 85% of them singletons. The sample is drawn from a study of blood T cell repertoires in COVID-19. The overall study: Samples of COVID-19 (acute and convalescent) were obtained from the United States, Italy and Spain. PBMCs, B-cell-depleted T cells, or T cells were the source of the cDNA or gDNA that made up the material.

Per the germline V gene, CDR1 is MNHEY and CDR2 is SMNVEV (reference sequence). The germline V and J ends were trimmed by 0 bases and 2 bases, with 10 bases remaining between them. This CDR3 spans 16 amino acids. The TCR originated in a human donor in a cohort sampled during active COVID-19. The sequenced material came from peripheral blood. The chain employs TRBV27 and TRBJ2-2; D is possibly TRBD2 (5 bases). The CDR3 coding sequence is TGTGCCAGCAGTTTATCATTCGGGATAAACACCGGGGAGCTGTTTTTT. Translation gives CASSLSFGINTGELFF.